These 27 T cell receptor beta chains were all obtained from the same sample, sequenced in a study of T cells expressing NK-cell markers (TCRdb year 2020). The library came from 5' RACE. Sequencing relied on an Illumina HiSeq 2000. TCRdb reprocessed the public reads and reports one entry per CDR3 protein sequence, without DNA. This sample's table carries about 120,000 distinct CDR3 sequences. The top ten constitute approximately 18% of the sample. Input material: blood T cells: a sorted CD56 or NKG2C T cell subset, CD4+ or CD8+ T cells, or bulk PBMC T cells (not recorded which). The receptors stem from a woman between 18 and 75 years old in good health.

J is TRBJ2-1 and V is TRBV5-6. Germline values: CDR1 SGHDT, CDR2 YYEEEE. This CDR3 contains 13 residues. CDR3 sequence reads: CASSQSIPNEQFF.

The CDR3 protein is CASNLEDADEQFF. V gene TRBV7-9 combines with J gene TRBJ2-1; TCRdb gives TRBD2 as the D gene, but with no DNA this cannot be confirmed. The CDR3 loop spans 13 amino acids. The germline V gene has CDR1 SEHNR and CDR2 FQNEAQ (reference sequence).

This rearrangement joins TRBV4-3 to TRBJ1-1; the TCRdb D gene call, TRBD1, has no DNA to confirm it. The CDR3 length is 14 residues. Germline V gives CDR1 LGHNA, CDR2 YSLEER. This CDR3 is CASSPGGMNTGAFF.

This chain links TRBV3-1 with TRBJ2-3. The germline V gene has CDR1 LGHDT and CDR2 YNNKEL (reference sequence). CDR3 length: 15 amino acids. This CDR3 is CASSQEKFGADTQYF.

V is TRBV29-1 and J is TRBJ2-1. Germline CDR1 reads SQVTM; CDR2 reads ANQGSEA. The CDR3 consists of 12 residues. Here the CDR3 reads CSVEWVYNEQFF.

The rearrangement links TRBV4-3 to TRBJ2-1; TCRdb proposes TRBD2, but this gene call is untestable without DNA. Germline V CDR1 and CDR2: LGHNA, YSLEER. This CDR3 contains 15 residues. CDR3: CASSQGTGSYNEQFF.

The chain links TRBV5-1 to TRBJ2-7. The CDR3 sequence is 14 residues long. The V gene's germline CDR1 is SGHRS and CDR2 YFSETQ. This CDR3 reads CASSLLLGAYEQYF.

The chain recombines TRBV3-1 with TRBJ1-2. CDR3 size: 11 residues. Germline V gene sequence: CDR1 LGHDT, CDR2 YNNKEL (reference sequence). This CDR3 is CASSQVDGYTF.

The chain is built from TRBV5-1 and TRBJ1-1. CDR3 length: 12 residues. Germline V gene lookup returns CDR1 SGHRS and CDR2 YFSETQ. The CDR3 loop is CASSSGDLKAFF.

The CDR3 here is CASSLKGDEQFF. The V call is TRBV12-3 or TRBV12-4, the J call TRBJ2-1; TCRdb's D gene call, TRBD1, goes unchecked for lack of DNA. This CDR3 comprises 12 residues.

This rearrangement joins TRBV7-9 to TRBJ1-2; as DNA is missing, the TRBD1 call by TCRdb cannot be tested. The germline V gene has CDR1 SEHNR and CDR2 FQNEAQ (reference sequence). The CDR3 spans 15 residues. Here the CDR3 reads CASSLGTGTNYGYTF.

This chain connects TRBV5-1 to TRBJ2-1; the D call from TCRdb, TRBD2, cannot be confirmed without DNA. Germline V lookup: CDR1 SGHRS, CDR2 YFSETQ. The CDR3 is 20 amino acids. The CDR3 spells CASSGRGTSGSLEHNNEQFF.

The CDR3 loop reads CASSPRSGASYNEQFF. This rearrangement joins TRBV7-9 to TRBJ2-1. This CDR3 has 16 amino acids. CDR1 and CDR2 from the germline V gene are SEHNR and FQNEAQ (reference sequence). The full variable domain, its missing parts supplied by reference TRBV7-9 and TRBJ2-1, is DTGVSQNPRHKITKRGQNVTFRCDPISEHNRLYWYRQTLGQGPEFLTYFQNEAQLEKSRLLSDRFSAERPKGSFSTLEIQRTEQGDSAMYLCASSPRSGASYNEQFFGPGTRLTVL.

The J gene is TRBJ1-2, the V gene TRBV7-6; TCRdb indicates TRBD1, and absent DNA this call remains unverified. Germline CDR1 SGHVS, CDR2 FNYEAQ. The CDR3 loop spans 13 amino acids. Here the CDR3 reads CASSDNPGIGYTF.

This chain joins TRBV24-1 and TRBJ2-3; the TRBD2 assignment by TCRdb is unverifiable without DNA. The CDR3 totals 15 residues. CDR1 is KGHDR and CDR2 is SFDVKD in the germline V gene. The CDR3 is CATSEGLAGTDTQYF.

The CDR3: CASTFLPNQPQHF. The genes are TRBV6-2 or TRBV6-3 and TRBJ1-5. CDR3 size: 13 residues. The germline V gene has CDR1 MNHEY and CDR2 SVGEGT.

The chain recombines TRBV27 with TRBJ2-1; TCRdb names TRBD1, which stays unverified in the absence of DNA. CDR3 length equals 16 residues. Germline V gene data show CDR1 as MNHEY and CDR2 as SMNVEV (reference sequence). This CDR3 is CASSFPPGSSYNEQFF.

CDR3 residues: CSARGGDSSTDTQYF. The chain links TRBV20-1 to TRBJ2-3; there is no DNA to check the TCRdb D call of TRBD2. The CDR3 is 15 residues long. Germline V gene lookup returns CDR1 DFQATT and CDR2 SNEGSKA (reference sequence).

J is TRBJ2-1 and V is TRBV19; TCRdb names TRBD2, which stays unverified in the absence of DNA. The CDR3 sequence is 16 residues long. The germline V gene encodes CDR1 LNHDA and CDR2 SQIVND (reference sequence). This CDR3 is CASSIVGGRGYNEQFF.

The gene calls are TRBV5-1 and TRBJ2-7; there is no DNA to check the TCRdb D call of TRBD2. The CDR3 runs to 17 residues. Germline lookup yields CDR1 SGHRS and CDR2 YFSETQ. CDR3 region: CASSLRFPGLAGSLLYF. Using reference TRBV5-1 and TRBJ2-7 for the parts outside the CDR3, the full variable domain is KAGVTQTPRYLIKTRGQQVTLSCSPISGHRSVSWYQQTPGQGLQFLFEYFSETQRNKGNFPGRFSGRQFSNSRSEMNVSTLELGDSALYLCASSLRFPGLAGSLLYFGPGTRLTVT.

The chain recombines TRBV12-3 or TRBV12-4 with TRBJ2-2; TCRdb lists TRBD1, though no DNA is available to test this call. The CDR3 extends over 13 amino acids. The CDR3 protein is CASSSQGTGELFF.

The J gene is TRBJ1-3, the V gene TRBV28. The germline V gene encodes CDR1 MDHEN and CDR2 SYDVKM. CDR3 length equals 15 residues. The CDR3 loop reads CASSLRGSSGNTIYF.

The chain uses TRBV19 and TRBJ1-1; no DNA is available, so the TRBD1 call from TCRdb remains unchecked. CDR3 length: 13 amino acids. Germline CDR1 is LNHDA and CDR2 is SQIVND (reference sequence). The CDR3 protein is CASSETGNTEAFF.

The chain recombines TRBV6-5 with TRBJ2-3. From germline, CDR1 is MNHEY and CDR2 SVGAGI. The CDR3 totals 12 residues. The CDR3 spells CASSYSTVPEYF.

The genes are TRBV4-2 and TRBJ1-5. Germline V gene lookup returns CDR1 LGHNA and CDR2 YNFKEQ. This CDR3 spans 13 amino acids. CDR3 residues: CASSQDSWQPQHF.

The chain has TRBV7-9 and TRBJ2-7; TCRdb's D gene call, TRBD1, goes unchecked for lack of DNA. Germline V gene sequence: CDR1 SEHNR, CDR2 FQNEAQ (reference sequence). The CDR3 is 15 amino acids. CDR3 sequence: CASSPRDRSSYEQYF. The full variable domain, completed using reference TRBV7-9 and TRBJ2-7, is DTGVSQNPRHKITKRGQNVTFRCDPISEHNRLYWYRQTLGQGPEFLTYFQNEAQLEKSRLLSDRFSAERPKGSFSTLEIQRTEQGDSAMYLCASSPRDRSSYEQYFGPGTRLTVT.

J is TRBJ2-7 and V is TRBV7-6; TCRdb's assignment of TRBD2 cannot be checked, as there is no DNA. The germline V gene has CDR1 SGHVS and CDR2 FNYEAQ. The CDR3 is 15 residues long. CDR3 loop: CASSREGHPLEEQYF.